The clone carrying this T cell receptor (beta chain) has just one count. The protocol was immunoSEQ multiplex PCR, while the TCRdb copy is restricted to in-frame clones and leaves out a portion. Here the sample spans hundreds of thousands of clones, over 75% being singletons. This entry comes from a study of blood T cell repertoires in COVID-19. Background on the study: Sample material is recorded as cDNA or gDNA derived from T cells, B-cell-depleted T cells, or PBMCs.

In terms of age and location, participants ranged from roughly 18 to 100 years and lived in about 25 US areas. Clinical history as reported by participants underpinned cohort assignment. Cohort 3 donors counted as recovered after two negative PCRs, clearance, or resolved symptoms. V was shortened by 4 bases and J by 5 bases, with 11 bases between the two germline ends. Germline values: CDR1 SNHLY, CDR2 FYNNEI. There are 13 residues in the CDR3. Material: PBMCs or T cells enriched from blood (not recorded which). The rearrangement links TRBV2 to TRBJ2-5; D is uncertain. This TCR derives from a woman aged 55-70 years who had recovered from COVID-19. This CDR3 is CASSGDSSETQYF. CDR3 DNA: TGTGCCAGCAGTGGAGATAGCTCTGAGACCCAGTACTTC.